The 9 T cell receptor beta chains below were found in one sample sequenced in a study of CD8 T cells in Susac syndrome (dated by TCRdb to between 2018 and 2020). Libraries were constructed by the immunoSEQ multiplex PCR assay. RNA was extracted using the RNeasy kit, and about 0.5 to 1 microgram was reverse transcribed with random hexamers. Using fastp trimming at Q25 and MiXCR clonotype assembly, TCRdb reanalyzed the public sequencing data and kept in-frame beta chains. Each CDR3 protein gets just one entry, which takes the most common genes and DNA from the rows behind it. Counted in this sample were 150,000 to 190,000 distinct CDR3 sequences; around 95% of them appeared once. Of the sample, roughly 0.21% falls within the top ten clones. Sequenced input: CD8+ T cells from PBMCs. All receptors come from a human donor with multiple sclerosis.

The chain employs TRBV29-1 and TRBJ2-7; 11 bases agree with TRBD1. The CDR3 totals 12 residues. V was clipped by 5 bases and J by 9 bases; unmatched bases: 6. Germline V gene data show CDR1 as SQVTM and CDR2 as ANQGSEA. As DNA, the CDR3 is TGCAGCGTTCCTACAGGGACAGGGGGGCAGTACTTC. Amino acids: CSVPTGTGGQYF.

The genes are TRBV7-9 and TRBJ2-2; 7 nucleotides align to TRBD1. Unmatched junction bases numbered 10, after V lost 8 bases and J lost 7 bases. The CDR3 is 14 residues long. Germline V gene lookup returns CDR1 SEHNR and CDR2 FQNEAQ (reference sequence). The CDR3 loop reads CASPTGNIDGELFF. In DNA, the CDR3 is TGTGCCAGCCCGACAGGGAACATTGACGGGGAGCTGTTTTTT.

This chain joins TRBV30 and TRBJ2-4; 9 positions match TRBD1. Per germline, CDR1 GTSNPN and CDR2 SVGIG (reference sequence). Unmatched junction bases numbered 8, after V lost 2 bases and J lost 6 bases. The CDR3 sequence is 15 residues long. CDR3 nucleotide sequence: TGTGCCTGGAGTTTCCCACAGGGGGCTGGAAACATTCAGTACTTC. Its translation: CAWSFPQGAGNIQYF.

The V and J genes are TRBV18 and TRBJ1-3, with TRBD1 as a possible D gene (5 bases). This CDR3 region has 17 residues. Germline assignment: CDR1 KGHSH and CDR2 LQKENI. Trimming shortened V by 3 bases and J by 2 bases, and 17 bases separated the two germline ends. In DNA, the CDR3 is TGTGCCAGCTCACCCCGTGATCTGGGACCGACTGGAAACACCATATATTTT. It translates to CASSPRDLGPTGNTIYF.

CDR3 in DNA: TGTGCCACCAGTGCGTATGACTCTAGCACAGATACGCAGTATTTT. Its translation: CATSAYDSSTDTQYF. The rearrangement uses TRBV24-1 and TRBJ2-3; no reliable D call. Deletions cut 5 bases from V and 0 bases from J, with 11 bases between. Germline V gene sequence: CDR1 KGHDR, CDR2 SFDVKD. The CDR3 length is 15 residues.

J is TRBJ2-1 and V is TRBV27; D gene unclear. Trimming stripped 6 bases from V and 0 bases from J, with 15 bases between. Germline CDR1 is MNHEY and CDR2 is SMNVEV (reference sequence). The CDR3 loop spans 16 amino acids. This CDR3 reads CASRKSGRSSYNEQFF. CDR3 DNA: TGTGCCAGCAGGAAGTCGGGCAGGAGCTCCTACAATGAGCAGTTCTTC.

The rearrangement uses TRBV2 and TRBJ2-2; D may be TRBD1 (7 bases). V was clipped by 5 bases and J by 4 bases, with 17 bases between them. In germline, CDR1 is SNHLY, CDR2 FYNNEI. The CDR3 is 16 residues long. DNA for the CDR3: TGTGCCAGCAGTACGGCGGAGGGGGCAGGCACCGGGGAGCTGTTTTTT. Its protein is CASSTAEGAGTGELFF.

The J gene is TRBJ1-2, the V gene TRBV12-3 or TRBV12-4, with a possible D match to TRBD1 (5 bases). Trimming removed 4 bases at V and 3 bases at J, with 18 bases between. The CDR3 contains 16 residues. This chain's CDR3 is CASSSGLGTGDYGYTF. The CDR3, as DNA: TGTGCCAGCAGTTCGGGCTTGGGGACGGGGGACTATGGCTACACCTTC.

This chain uses TRBV5-1 with TRBJ1-1, with D hard to call. Germline V gives CDR1 SGHRS, CDR2 YFSETQ. This CDR3 is built from 15 residues. V was cut by 3 bases and J by 5 bases, with 17 bases left in between. The CDR3 DNA reads TGCGCCAGCAGCTCCGCCCCCCCAATCTTGACTGAAGCTTTCTTT. This codes for CASSSAPPILTEAFF.